This TCR beta chain originates from a study of patients and donors after allogeneic stem cell transplantation. There are a few counts of this clonotype. TCRdb reprocessed the RT-PCR reads with MiXCR, giving one entry per CDR3 protein. This sample has over 400,000 distinct CDR3 sequences, with under 20% found just once. The material sequenced was blood, either unsorted or a sorted T cell fraction (not recorded which). The sequence derives from a human donor who was either an allogeneic HSCT recipient or a stem cell or donor lymphocyte infusion donor (not recorded which). It is not recorded whose cells these are; they may come from a transplant donor.

The CDR3 is CSAPFSSGNSYNEQFF. In DNA, the CDR3 is TGCAGTGCTCCTTTTTCTAGCGGGAACTCCTACAATGAGCAGTTCTTC. This chain links TRBV20-1 with TRBJ2-1; 9 nucleotides align to TRBD2. Germline CDR1 and CDR2: DFQATT and SNEGSKA (reference sequence). Unmatched junction bases numbered 8, after V lost 5 bases and J lost 0 bases. The CDR3 is made up of 16 amino acids.